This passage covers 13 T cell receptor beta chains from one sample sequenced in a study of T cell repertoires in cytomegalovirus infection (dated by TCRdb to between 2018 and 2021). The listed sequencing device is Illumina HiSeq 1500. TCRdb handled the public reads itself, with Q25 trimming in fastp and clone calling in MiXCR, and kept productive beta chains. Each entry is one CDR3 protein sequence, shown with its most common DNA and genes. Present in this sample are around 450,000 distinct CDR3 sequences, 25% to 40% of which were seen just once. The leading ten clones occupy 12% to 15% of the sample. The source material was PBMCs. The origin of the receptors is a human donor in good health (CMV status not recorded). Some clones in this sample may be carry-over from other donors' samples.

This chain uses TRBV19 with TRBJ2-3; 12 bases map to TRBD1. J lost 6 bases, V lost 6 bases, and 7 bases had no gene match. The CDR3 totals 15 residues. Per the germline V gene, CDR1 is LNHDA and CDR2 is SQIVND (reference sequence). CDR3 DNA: TGTGCCAGTAGACCTCTGGGACAGGGGGCTGATACGCAGTATTTT. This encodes CASRPLGQGADTQYF.

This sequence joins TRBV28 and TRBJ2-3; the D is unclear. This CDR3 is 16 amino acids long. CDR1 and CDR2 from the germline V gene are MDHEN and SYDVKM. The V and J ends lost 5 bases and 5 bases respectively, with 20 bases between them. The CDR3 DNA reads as TGTGCCAGCAGTGCCGTGGGGTCCCCTGGGTTAGATACGCAGTATTTT. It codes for CASSAVGSPGLDTQYF.

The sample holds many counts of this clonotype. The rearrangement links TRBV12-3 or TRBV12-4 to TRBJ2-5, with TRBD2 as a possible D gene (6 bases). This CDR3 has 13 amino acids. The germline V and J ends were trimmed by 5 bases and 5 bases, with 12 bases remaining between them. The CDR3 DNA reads TGTGCCAGCAGTGGGACTGGACGGGAGACCCAGTACTTC. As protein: CASSGTGRETQYF.

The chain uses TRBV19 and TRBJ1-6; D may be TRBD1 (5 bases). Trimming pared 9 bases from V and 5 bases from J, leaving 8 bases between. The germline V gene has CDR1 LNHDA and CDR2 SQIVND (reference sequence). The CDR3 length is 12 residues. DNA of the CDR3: TGTGCCAGCAGGACAAATAATTCACCCCTCCACTTT. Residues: CASRTNNSPLHF.

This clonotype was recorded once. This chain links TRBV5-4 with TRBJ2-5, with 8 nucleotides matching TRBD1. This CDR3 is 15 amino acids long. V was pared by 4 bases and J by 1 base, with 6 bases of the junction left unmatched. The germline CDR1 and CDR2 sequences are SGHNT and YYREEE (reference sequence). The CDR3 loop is CASSPWTGTQETQYF. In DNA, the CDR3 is TGTGCCAGCAGCCCGTGGACAGGGACCCAAGAGACCCAGTACTTC. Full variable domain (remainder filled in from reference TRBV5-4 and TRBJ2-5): ETGVTQSPTHLIKTRGQQVTLRCSSQSGHNTVSWYQQALGQGPQFIFQYYREEENGRGNFPPRFSGLQFPNYSSELNVNALELDDSALYLCASSPWTGTQETQYFGPGTRLLVL.

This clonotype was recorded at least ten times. The CDR3 DNA is TGTGCCAGCAGCTTAGGAGAGCGGCCGTCGGGCGGGGAGCTGTTTTTT. Translation gives CASSLGERPSGGELFF. The chain carries TRBV7-6 and TRBJ2-2; perhaps TRBD2 as D (5 bases). The germline V and J ends were trimmed by 1 base and 7 bases, with 16 bases remaining between them. This CDR3 comprises 16 residues. The germline V gene has CDR1 SGHVS and CDR2 FNYEAQ.

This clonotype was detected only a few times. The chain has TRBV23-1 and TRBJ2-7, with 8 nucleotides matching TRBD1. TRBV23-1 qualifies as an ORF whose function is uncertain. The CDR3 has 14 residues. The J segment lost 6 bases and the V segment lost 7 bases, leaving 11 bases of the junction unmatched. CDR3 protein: CASKTGTGSSEQYF. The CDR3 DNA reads TGCGCCAGCAAAACTGGGACAGGTTCTAGCGAGCAGTACTTC.

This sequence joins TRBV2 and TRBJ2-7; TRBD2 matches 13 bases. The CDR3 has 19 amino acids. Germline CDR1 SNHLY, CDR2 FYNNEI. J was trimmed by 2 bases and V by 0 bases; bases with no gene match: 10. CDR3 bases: TGTGCCAGCAGTGAAGCTGGGAGGACTAGCGGGGGAGGGGCCTACGAGCAGTACTTC. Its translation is CASSEAGRTSGGGAYEQYF. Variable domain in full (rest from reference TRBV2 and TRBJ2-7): EPEVTQTPSHQVTQMGQEVILRCVPISNHLYFYWYRQILGQKVEFLVSFYNNEISEKSEIFDDQFSVERPDGSNFTLKIRSTKLEDSAMYFCASSEAGRTSGGGAYEQYFGPGTRLTVT.

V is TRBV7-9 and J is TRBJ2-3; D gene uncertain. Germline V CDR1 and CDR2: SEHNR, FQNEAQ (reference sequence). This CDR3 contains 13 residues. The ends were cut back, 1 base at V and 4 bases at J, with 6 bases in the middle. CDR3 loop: CASSLVGSDTQYF. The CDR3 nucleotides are TGTGCCAGCAGCTTAGTAGGGTCAGATACGCAGTATTTT. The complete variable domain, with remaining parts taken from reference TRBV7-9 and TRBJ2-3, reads DTGVSQNPRHKITKRGQNVTFRCDPISEHNRLYWYRQTLGQGPEFLTYFQNEAQLEKSRLLSDRFSAERPKGSFSTLEIQRTEQGDSAMYLCASSLVGSDTQYFGPGTRLTVL.

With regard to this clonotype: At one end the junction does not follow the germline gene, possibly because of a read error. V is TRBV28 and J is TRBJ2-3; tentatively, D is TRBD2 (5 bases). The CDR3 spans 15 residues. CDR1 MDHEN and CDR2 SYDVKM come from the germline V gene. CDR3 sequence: CASILSRGGTDTQYF. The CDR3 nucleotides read TGTGCCAGCATTTTAAGTCGGGGAGGCACAGATACGCAGTATTTT.

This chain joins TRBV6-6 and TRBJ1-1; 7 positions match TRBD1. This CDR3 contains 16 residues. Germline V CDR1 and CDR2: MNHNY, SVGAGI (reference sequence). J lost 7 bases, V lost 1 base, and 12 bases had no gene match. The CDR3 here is CASSYLSGTVGVEAFF. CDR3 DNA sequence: TGTGCCAGCAGTTACTTATCGGGGACAGTGGGTGTTGAAGCTTTCTTT.

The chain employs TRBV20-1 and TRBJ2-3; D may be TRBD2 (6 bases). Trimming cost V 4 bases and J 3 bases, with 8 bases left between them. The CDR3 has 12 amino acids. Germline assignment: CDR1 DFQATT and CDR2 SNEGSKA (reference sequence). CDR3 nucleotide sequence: TGCAGTGCTAAGGAGGGAACAGATACGCAGTATTTT. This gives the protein CSAKEGTDTQYF.

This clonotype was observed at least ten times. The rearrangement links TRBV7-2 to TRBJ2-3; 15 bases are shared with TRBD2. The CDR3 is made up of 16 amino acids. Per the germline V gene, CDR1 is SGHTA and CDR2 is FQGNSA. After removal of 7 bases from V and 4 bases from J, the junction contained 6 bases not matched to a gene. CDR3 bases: TGTGCCAGCAACGGACTAGCGGGGGGGCGAGCAGATACGCAGTATTTT. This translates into CASNGLAGGRADTQYF.